This T cell receptor beta chain came from a study of human T cells and chemical hapten exposure (dated by TCRdb to about 2021). Concerning the study at large: For sensitization, 2% DPC in acetone was applied to an approximately 2 cm by approximately 2 cm area of upper inner arm skin. Throughout the approximately 24-week study period, patients were also given weekly therapeutic DPC doses on the scalp. Patch testing was done on the upper back using Finn chambers containing 0.01% DPC, and results were scored after 6 days according to International Contact Dermatitis Research Group standards. Most of the patients in the cohort were female, and the cohort covered alopecia areata with under or over 50% scalp involvement, alopecia totalis and alopecia universalis. Libraries were pooled for sequencing, and variation in per-sample TCR yields was attributed mainly to small differences in library volumes within the pool. The study tracked peripheral blood TCR repertoire changes in vivo during primary and secondary sensitization to the hapten diphenylcyclopropenone (DPC) in alopecia patients. Blood samples were taken from patients before sensitization (week 0) and at 2, 6 and about 24 weeks after DPC sensitization. For TCR sequencing, blood came from twenty-nine alopecia patients at anywhere from one to four time points (pre-sensitization, 2, 6 and 24 weeks). General study outcomes and caveats: All patients had alopecia, a presumed autoimmune disease, so their immune response might differ from that of healthy individuals. Significantly more large CDR3 similarity clusters were formed by expanded TCRs than by pre-sensitization or healthy control sets, consistent with antigen-driven responses. DPC sensitization did not change how many TCRs were above 1 in 1000 frequency, and no evidence was found of alterations in global repertoire structure. Repeated subsampling changed both the strength of the expansion versus patch-test correlation and the threshold at which that correlation became significant. A positive correlation was found between the number of PT1 expanded TCRs and patch test score, with significance reached at thresholds 8, 16 and 32 but not 4.

V loses 6 bases at its end and J loses 2 bases; junction bases beyond the gene matches: 6. The CDR3 starts with the cysteine, ends with the phenylalanine, and has 14 residues. Only the CDR3 DNA is retained, 42 bases long and in frame from the first base. From the germline V gene, CDR1 is KGHSH and CDR2 is LQKENI. A note on this clonotype: Its antigen is unknown. The input lacks base qualities; no much larger clone sits a single base away.

The library relied on RACE. Data came from a NextSeq 500. Library preparation attached unique molecular identifiers to individual cDNA molecules for quantitative, reproducible TCR counting. Both TCR alpha and TCR beta chains were sequenced from each blood RNA sample. In the authors' own workflow: A median of roughly 100,000 TCRs per sample was observed, with a range of 23,224 to 690,600. The Decombinator software suite was used to annotate V, J and CDR3 in the TCR reads. For the PS versus PT1 abundance plots, all samples were subsampled to the same number of TCRs (28,000). TCRs were defined as expanded if absent before sensitization and observed at least eight times at the 2-week time point. Using fastp at Q25 and MiXCR, TCRdb reprocessed the public reads and kept productive beta chains. Every distinct CDR3 protein forms one entry, paired with its most common genes and DNA. V and J calls and clone size were set by TCRdb, not the authors. Recorded for this sample are some 84,000 distinct CDR3 sequences; about 10% of them occurred a single time. The ten largest account for about 5% of the sample.

The sample's time point label, decoded: patch test 2, 6 weeks after DPC sensitization. The sample's treatment or condition label is to be understood as: therapeutic diphenylcyclopropenone sensitization with weekly scalp DPC. Blood at each patch-test visit was drawn before the patch test was applied. Patients were eligible if aged 18 to 70, diagnosed with alopecia and judged suitable for DPC therapy, and pregnant patients were excluded. Total RNA was extracted from unfractionated whole blood collected in Tempus Blood RNA tubes. The sequence is built from TRBV18 and TRBJ2-7, and TRBD1 aligns with 8 junction nucleotides. Material: whole blood, obtained in connection with sensitization to the hapten diphenylcyclopropenone (DPC). The receptor's source is a woman aged 45-60 years with alopecia areata. Some clones in this sample may be carry-over from other donors' samples. The nucleotide sequence is TGTGCCAGCTCGGGACAGGAGGGCGCCTACGAGCAGTACTTC. Its product reads: CASSGQEGAYEQYF.